This T cell receptor (beta chain) was recorded in a study of vaccination effects on CD4 cells after COVID-19. With respect to this clone: Its antigen is undetermined.

Profiling relied on immunoSEQ multiplex PCR, and the TCRdb table lists in-frame clones only, not all of them. The table includes tens of thousands of clones, roughly 80% detected once. CDR1 is GTSNPN, CDR2 SVGIG, per germline (reference sequence). The V end was cut by 5 bases, the J end by 6 bases, with 16 bases between. The CDR3 has 13 residues. Pools of viral peptides were used by the ViraFEST assay to expand antigen-specific CD4+ T cells ahead of sequencing. At the end of nine to ten days of culture, CD4+ T cells were isolated. Nobody among the vaccine recipients had prior SARS-CoV-2 infection (nucleocapsid antibodies were negative).

Specimen: CD4+ T cells from PBMCs cultured with HCoV-OC43 spike peptides, collected before COVID-19 vaccination. Subset indicated: HCoV-OC43 spike overlapping peptide pool stimulation. This chain joins TRBV30 and TRBJ1-1; D ambiguous. This sequence was found in a human donor who received a COVID-19 vaccine. CDR3: CAWRSERVAEAFF. For the CDR3, the DNA is TGTGCCTGGCGGAGCGAGAGAGTGGCTGAAGCTTTCTTT.